The 30 T cell receptor beta chains presented below share a single source sample, sequenced in a study of cytomegalovirus exposure and HLA in healthy donors. PCR employed 60 Vbeta and 13 Jbeta primers. Here immunoSEQ multiplex PCR was the method, and the copy in TCRdb shows in-frame clones only, minus some. The data contain some 150,000 clones, around 79% of them seen just once; the ten biggest clones take up about 4.5%. Sequenced: PBMCs. The receptors originated from a man aged 40-49 years in good health and CMV-seronegative.

The chain couples TRBV30 to TRBJ1-2; 8 positions agree with TRBD1. The CDR3 has 12 amino acids. V was clipped by 4 bases and J by 7 bases; unmatched bases: 5. CDR1 and CDR2 from the germline V gene are GTSNPN and SVGIG (reference sequence). The CDR3 bases are TGTGCCTGGACAGGGGGCGGGGGTGGCTACACCTTC. Its translation is CAWTGGGGGYTF.

The V and J genes are TRBV6-1 and TRBJ2-7; D is unresolved. Per the germline V gene, CDR1 is MNHNS and CDR2 is SASEGT. The CDR3 covers 12 residues. The V end was cut by 3 bases, the J end by 4 bases, with 7 bases between. The CDR3 region has the DNA TGTGCCAGCAGTGATAGAAGTTACGAGCAGTACTTC. This sequence encodes CASSDRSYEQYF.

The genes are TRBV27 and TRBJ2-1; 8 nucleotides agree with TRBD1. CDR3 length equals 18 residues. The germline gives CDR1 MNHEY, CDR2 SMNVEV (reference sequence). With V trimmed by 6 bases and J by 5 bases, 18 bases remained unmatched. CDR3 region: CASSYFLGAGGLHNEQFF. The CDR3 nucleotides read TGTGCCAGCAGCTATTTTTTGGGGGCAGGGGGCTTGCACAATGAGCAGTTCTTC.

The chain uses TRBV2 and TRBJ1-2; weak D call: TRBD1 (6 bases). V was clipped by 2 bases and J by 2 bases, with 9 bases between them. Germline CDR1 reads SNHLY; CDR2 reads FYNNEI. This CDR3 has 14 residues. DNA for the CDR3: TGTGCCAGCAGTGAACAGGGGCCCAACTATGGCTACACCTTC. Encoded protein: CASSEQGPNYGYTF.

This clone was observed a few times. The CDR3, as DNA: TGCGCCAGCAGCCAAGTACCTAAGCCGACAGTACTCTACGAGCAGTACTTC. Translating it yields CASSQVPKPTVLYEQYF. V gene TRBV4-1 combines with J gene TRBJ2-7; possible D gene TRBD1, 5 bases. Germline assignment: CDR1 MGHRA and CDR2 YSYEKL. This CDR3 has 17 residues. Trimming took 1 base from V and 3 from J, leaving 19 bases between them.

This clone came up a few times. The chain recombines TRBV7-2 with TRBJ2-3; 8 bases fit TRBD1. The CDR3 is made up of 15 amino acids. V lost 5 bases and J lost 2; bases outside the gene matches: 6. CDR1 and CDR2 (germline): SGHTA, FQGNSA. CDR3 residues: CASSPDRGFTDTQYF. CDR3 bases: TGTGCCAGCAGCCCCGACAGGGGATTCACAGATACGCAGTATTTT.

This chain connects TRBV6-5 to TRBJ2-1; possibly TRBD1 for D (8 bases). The length of the CDR3 is 14 residues. The germline V and J ends were trimmed by 5 bases and 5 bases, with 13 bases remaining between them. Germline CDR1 MNHEY, CDR2 SVGAGI. The CDR3 reads CASSTGGGNNEQFF. The CDR3 DNA reads as TGTGCCAGCAGTACAGGGGGGGGAAACAATGAGCAGTTCTTC.

This clone came up once. V is TRBV29-1 and J is TRBJ2-2, with TRBD2 matching 11 bases. The V gene end was trimmed by 7 bases and the J gene end by 4 bases; junction bases not matched to a gene: 2. Germline assignment: CDR1 SQVTM and CDR2 ANQGSEA. This CDR3 comprises 13 residues. CDR3 sequence (DNA): TGCAGCGGAACTAGCGGGGGCACCGGGGAGCTGTTTTTT. Protein product: CSGTSGGTGELFF.

This clone occurred once. V usage is TRBV5-1 and J usage is TRBJ2-1, with TRBD2 identical over 10 bases. Trimming at V came to 0 bases and at J to 0 bases, leaving 6 bases not matched to a gene. CDR1 and CDR2 from the germline V gene are SGHRS and YFSETQ. This CDR3 is built from 18 residues. The CDR3 nucleotides read TGCGCCAGCAGCTTGGTTGGGACTAGCGCTATCTCCTACAATGAGCAGTTCTTC. It translates to CASSLVGTSAISYNEQFF.

The V and J genes are TRBV19 and TRBJ1-2, with 7 nucleotides matching TRBD1. This CDR3 has 14 amino acids. Unmatched junction bases numbered 6, after V lost 4 bases and J lost 4 bases. CDR1 is LNHDA and CDR2 is SQIVND in the germline V gene (reference sequence). CDR3 DNA: TGTGCCAGTAGTAAAGGGGACAGTACCTATGGCTACACCTTC. Its translation is CASSKGDSTYGYTF.

The J gene is TRBJ1-2, the V gene TRBV28, with 8 bases fitting TRBD1. CDR1 MDHEN and CDR2 SYDVKM come from the germline V gene. This CDR3 is built from 16 residues. J was trimmed by 9 bases and V by 3 bases; bases with no gene match: 15. The CDR3 DNA reads as TGTGCCAGCAGTTTGCCAAACCCCGGGACAGGTTTTCGCTACACCTTC. It encodes CASSLPNPGTGFRYTF.

The chain is built from TRBV20-1 and TRBJ1-2; a weak D match, TRBD1 (5 bases). The length of the CDR3 is 11 residues. Germline V gene lookup returns CDR1 DFQATT and CDR2 SNEGSKA (reference sequence). The CDR3 coding sequence is TGCAGCCCAAGGGGCGAGGCGGGCTACACCTTC. Its protein is CSPRGEAGYTF.

The CDR3 region has the DNA TGTGCCAGCTCACAATTGACAGGGGTGAATACGCAGTATTTT. Its protein is CASSQLTGVNTQYF. The chain links TRBV18 to TRBJ2-3; 8 nucleotides agree with TRBD1. The CDR3 consists of 14 residues. The germline V gene has CDR1 KGHSH and CDR2 LQKENI. Trimming removed 4 bases from V and 7 bases from J; junction bases left unmatched: 7.

V and J are TRBV5-1 and TRBJ2-3, with 8 bases identical to TRBD2. The CDR3 consists of 16 residues. With V trimmed by 0 bases and J by 2 bases, 5 bases remained unmatched. Germline CDR1 reads SGHRS; CDR2 reads YFSETQ. The CDR3, as DNA: TGCGCCAGCAGCTTGGTGGCTAGCGGGCCCACAGATACGCAGTATTTT. Its protein product is CASSLVASGPTDTQYF.

V is TRBV10-3 and J is TRBJ1-2, with a possible D match to TRBD1 (6 bases). The CDR3 loop spans 15 amino acids. Looked up from germline, CDR1 is ENHRY and CDR2 is SYGVKD. Trimming shortened V by 3 bases and J by 0 bases, and 11 bases separated the two germline ends. The DNA of the CDR3 is TGTGCCATCAGTGACTCAGGGGCCCCTAACTATGGCTACACCTTC. Translated: CAISDSGAPNYGYTF.

This clone was detected a few times. The chain uses TRBV4-1 and TRBJ1-2, with TRBD1 matching 7 bases. The J segment lost 4 bases and the V segment lost 0 bases, leaving 11 bases of the junction unmatched. This CDR3 spans 17 amino acids. Germline lookup yields CDR1 MGHRA and CDR2 YSYEKL. The CDR3 loop is CASSQDKDRSNGYGYTF. The CDR3 nucleotides read TGCGCCAGCAGCCAAGATAAGGACAGGAGCAACGGCTATGGCTACACCTTC.

The chain employs TRBV19 and TRBJ1-1; 7 bases align to TRBD1. Germline-derived CDR1 and CDR2 are LNHDA and SQIVND (reference sequence). The V gene end was trimmed by 5 bases and the J gene end by 1 base; junction bases not matched to a gene: 7. The CDR3 covers 15 residues. The CDR3 protein is CASSGPGTANTEAFF. Written as DNA, the CDR3 is TGTGCCAGTAGTGGCCCCGGGACAGCGAACACTGAAGCTTTCTTT.

The chain recombines TRBV6-1 with TRBJ1-4, with 7 bases fitting TRBD1. The V and J ends lost 8 bases and 5 bases, in that order; junction bases with no gene match: 5. This CDR3 is built from 13 residues. Germline values: CDR1 MNHNS, CDR2 SASEGT. CDR3 loop: CASAGTANEKLFF. The CDR3 DNA follows: TGTGCCAGCGCCGGGACAGCAAATGAAAAACTGTTTTTT.

V and J are TRBV7-9 and TRBJ2-3; 12 nucleotides agree with TRBD2. The trim removed 5 bases at V and 2 bases at J, leaving 8 bases unmatched. In germline, CDR1 is SEHNR, CDR2 FQNEAQ (reference sequence). The CDR3 covers 17 residues. The CDR3 reads CASSVPSGGAPTDTQYF. CDR3 bases: TGTGCCAGCAGCGTCCCTAGCGGGGGGGCCCCCACAGATACGCAGTATTTT.

The chain links TRBV7-6 to TRBJ1-4, with D possibly being TRBD1 (6 bases). The V end was cut by 5 bases, the J end by 3 bases, with 10 bases between. Germline lookup yields CDR1 SGHVS and CDR2 FNYEAQ. This CDR3 is 14 amino acids long. The CDR3 here is CASSRTASNEKLFF. The CDR3 nucleotides are TGTGCCAGCAGCCGGACAGCCTCTAATGAAAAACTGTTTTTT.

In the case of this clone: The sample carries other DNA sequences with the same CDR3. This chain joins TRBV5-1 and TRBJ2-3; D uncertain. This CDR3 has 11 amino acids. Germline V gene lookup returns CDR1 SGHRS and CDR2 YFSETQ. Trimming pared 6 bases from V and 2 bases from J, leaving 4 bases between. The DNA of the CDR3 is TGCGCCAGCACTAACACAGATACGCAGTATTTT. It encodes CASTNTDTQYF.

The chain employs TRBV7-8 and TRBJ2-6, with D possibly TRBD1 on 6 matching bases. In germline, CDR1 is SGHVS, CDR2 FQNEAQ. This CDR3 is built from 16 residues. The ends were cut back, 1 base at V and 2 bases at J, with 9 bases in the middle. The CDR3 bases are TGTGCCAGCAGCTTAGTTAACAGGGCTGGGGCCAACGTCCTGACTTTC. Protein: CASSLVNRAGANVLTF.

V usage is TRBV9 and J usage is TRBJ1-3, with TRBD1 matching over 7 bases. CDR1 SGDLS and CDR2 YYNGEE come from the germline V gene. The CDR3 spans 16 residues. Trimming cost V 1 base and J 0 bases; bases outside gene matches: 4. In DNA form, the CDR3 reads TGTGCCAGCAGCGTAATGGGACAGTACTCTGGAAACACCATATATTTT. Protein product: CASSVMGQYSGNTIYF.

J is TRBJ2-2 and V is TRBV7-3; 8 bases map to TRBD2. The CDR3 has 15 amino acids. V was pared by 4 bases and J by 2 bases, with 3 bases of the junction left unmatched. Germline V lookup: CDR1 SGHTA, CDR2 FQGTGA. CDR3 residues: CASSSGGANTGELFF. As DNA, the CDR3 is TGTGCCAGCAGCTCCGGGGGGGCTAACACCGGGGAGCTGTTTTTT.

V is TRBV5-4 and J is TRBJ1-1; D is ambiguous. Germline V CDR1 and CDR2: SGHNT, YYREEE (reference sequence). V shed 0 bases and J shed 5 bases, with 5 bases lying between them. The CDR3 contains 12 residues. CDR3 DNA: TGTGCCAGCAGCTTGGGTATAACTGAAGCTTTCTTT. It is translated as CASSLGITEAFF.

The rearrangement links TRBV9 to TRBJ1-2, with 10 bases identical to TRBD1. J lost 4 bases, V lost 3 bases, and 12 bases had no gene match. The CDR3 consists of 17 residues. CDR1 SGDLS and CDR2 YYNGEE come from the germline V gene. DNA for the CDR3: TGTGCCAGCAGCGCTTCCGGGACAGGGGCCCAATTCTATGGCTACACCTTC. Residues: CASSASGTGAQFYGYTF.

The V call is TRBV4-3, the J call TRBJ2-5; 7 bases map to TRBD2. The CDR3 covers 15 residues. CDR1 LGHNA and CDR2 YSLEER come from the germline V gene. The ends lost 3 bases at V and 1 base at J; junction bases unmatched: 5. CDR3 DNA sequence: TGCGCCAGCAGCCACGGTGCGGGAGCCCAAGAGACCCAGTACTTC. Encoded protein: CASSHGAGAQETQYF.

The J gene is TRBJ2-5, the V gene TRBV27, with a tentative D call TRBD2 (5 bases). V was cut by 5 bases and J by 0 bases, with 10 bases left in between. This CDR3 is built from 14 residues. Germline V gene sequence: CDR1 MNHEY, CDR2 SMNVEV (reference sequence). The CDR3 bases are TGTGCCAGCAGTACCGGGAACAACCAAGAGACCCAGTACTTC. Translation: CASSTGNNQETQYF.

A few counts support this clone. The chain combines TRBV19 with TRBJ1-2; a possible D gene is TRBD1 (5 bases). Germline CDR1 reads LNHDA; CDR2 reads SQIVND (reference sequence). Between the trimmed V and J ends, which lost 7 bases and 1 base, there was a span of 22 bases. The CDR3 contains 17 residues. The CDR3 here is CASKLSLTTGYNYGYTF. CDR3 bases: TGTGCCAGTAAGCTCTCATTAACCACAGGCTATAACTATGGCTACACCTTC.

The V call is TRBV6-6, the J call TRBJ2-3, with D possibly TRBD2 on 7 matching bases. Germline-derived CDR1 and CDR2 are MNHNY and SVGAGI (reference sequence). With 5 bases removed from V and 4 bases from J, the gap between germline ends came to 19 bases. The CDR3 runs to 16 residues. CDR3 nucleotide sequence: TGTGCCAGCAGTCCCGGACGAGGGGGAGGGGCAGATACGCAGTATTTT. This codes for CASSPGRGGGADTQYF.